This TCR beta chain appears in the sequencing data of a study of blood T cell repertoires in COVID-19. V lost 2 bases, J lost 7 bases, and 8 bases stayed unmatched. The CDR3 has 16 residues. Germline V gene data show CDR1 as MNHEY and CDR2 as SMNVEV (reference sequence). This clone occurred a few times. The method was immunoSEQ multiplex PCR; TCRdb's version includes in-frame clones alone and lacks a portion of them. The data show about 380,000 clones, roughly 91% seen once. The genes are TRBV27 and TRBJ1-4, with 9 bases that match TRBD1. The sequence was collected from a young woman who had recovered from COVID-19. The source material was PBMCs or T cells enriched from blood (not recorded which). CDR3 nucleotide sequence: TGTGCCAGCAGTTTAGCGACCGGGACAGGGCTTGAAAAACTGTTTTTT. Its protein is CASSLATGTGLEKLFF.